Listed below are T cell receptor beta chains from one sample, sequenced in a study of blood T cell repertoires in COVID-19. Here immunoSEQ multiplex PCR was the method, and the copy in TCRdb shows in-frame clones only, minus some. Of more than 200,000 clones in the sample, around 88% were seen once. The specimen sequenced was peripheral blood. Receptors originate from a man aged 80 or over with acute or convalescent COVID-19. Each CDR3 is given with its conserved first and last residue. D genes are given only for firm matches. Clone size is shown for a subset of rows, as once, few, many or a class of expanded clone.

TRBD1	TRBJ2-5	-	TRBV19	CASSTGGTGGAETQYF	TGTGCCAGTAGTACCGGCGGGACAGGGGGGGCGGAGACCCAGTACTTC
-	TRBJ1-2	-	TRBV14	CASSLDGAGIGYTF	TGTGCCAGCAGCCTGGACGGGGCGGGGATTGGCTACACCTTC
-	TRBJ1-5	-	TRBV7-9	CYPLFGARTKNQPQHF	TGTTATCCACTCTTCGGCGCCAGGACAAAGAATCAGCCCCAGCATTTT
-	TRBJ2-7	-	TRBV18	CASSLQGSYEQYF	TGTGCCAGCTCACTCCAGGGGTCCTACGAGCAGTACTTC
-	TRBJ1-5	-	TRBV6-5	CASSALGQSNQPQHF	TGTGCCAGCAGCGCATTAGGACAGTCCAATCAGCCCCAGCATTTT
-	TRBJ1-3	-	TRBV5-1	CASSLEGVSSGNTIYF	TGCGCCAGCAGCTTGGAGGGGGTGAGCTCTGGAAACACCATATATTTT
-	TRBJ1-1	-	TRBV6-6	CASSYGLTNTEAFF	TGTGCCAGCAGTTACGGGCTAACGAACACTGAAGCTTTCTTT
-	TRBJ2-1	-	TRBV18	CASSPRRDSYNEQFF	TGTGCCAGCTCACCAAGGCGGGATTCCTACAATGAGCAGTTCTTC
-	TRBJ1-2	-	TRBV6-6	CASSYSPRQEWSYYTF	TGTGCCAGCAGTTACTCTCCAAGACAGGAGTGGTCATACTACACCTTC
-	TRBJ1-2	-	TRBV2	CASKRANYGYTF	TGTGCCAGCAAGAGGGCTAACTATGGCTACACCTTC
TRBD1	TRBJ1-2	few	TRBV5-1	CASSFTGQGNYGYTF	TGCGCCAGCAGCTTTACGGGACAGGGGAACTATGGCTACACCTTC
TRBD1	TRBJ1-2	once	TRBV24-1	CATSGWKRGRDYGYTF	TGTGCCACCAGTGGTTGGAAGAGGGGGCGAGACTATGGCTACACCTTC
-	TRBJ2-5	-	TRBV7-2	CASSILETQYF	TGTGCCAGCAGCATCTTAGAGACCCAGTACTTC
TRBD2	TRBJ2-7	-	TRBV28	CASSARLATYEQYF	TGTGCCAGCAGTGCGAGACTAGCTACCTACGAGCAGTACTTC
TRBD1	TRBJ1-1	-	TRBV5-4	CASSYYRGTEAFF	TGTGCCAGCAGCTACTACAGGGGGACTGAAGCTTTCTTT
-	TRBJ1-1	-	TRBV6-2/TRBV6-3	CASSYKGDSTEAFF	TGTGCCAGCAGTTACAAGGGGGATAGTACTGAAGCTTTCTTT
-	TRBJ2-7	-	TRBV11-2	CASSLDRGPFYEQYF	TGTGCCAGCAGCTTAGACAGGGGTCCCTTCTACGAGCAGTACTTC
TRBD1	TRBJ2-5	-	TRBV7-9	CASTEPERDRDGYQETQYF	TGTGCCAGCACCGAACCGGAAAGGGACAGGGATGGGTACCAAGAGACCCAGTACTTC
-	TRBJ2-1	-	TRBV5-1	CASSSRLRSNEQFF	TGCGCCAGCAGCTCCAGACTACGGTCCAATGAGCAGTTCTTC
TRBD2	TRBJ2-2	-	TRBV5-1	CASRPGGSTNTGELFF	TGCGCCAGCAGACCGGGGGGATCAACGAACACCGGGGAGCTGTTTTTT
TRBD1	TRBJ1-5	-	TRBV28	CASTTGTGNQPQHF	TGTGCCAGCACCACCGGGACAGGGAATCAGCCCCAGCATTTT
TRBD1	TRBJ2-5	-	TRBV7-7	CASSPGQGGETQYF	TGTGCCAGCAGCCCCGGACAGGGGGGGGAGACCCAGTACTTC
-	TRBJ1-2	-	TRBV2	CASSEFLGVDGYTF	TGTGCCAGCAGTGAATTTTTAGGGGTAGATGGCTACACCTTC
-	TRBJ1-1	few	TRBV28	CASSLRSLAFF	TGTGCCAGCAGCCTCCGGAGTCTGGCTTTCTTT
-	TRBJ2-5	-	TRBV11-2	CASSLSLTGFETQYF	TGTGCCAGCAGCTTATCCTTAACAGGGTTTGAGACCCAGTACTTC
TRBD2	TRBJ2-5	few	TRBV5-1	CASSLGLAPQETQYF	TGCGCCAGCAGCTTGGGACTAGCGCCCCAAGAGACCCAGTACTTC
TRBD1	TRBJ2-5	-	TRBV29-1	CSVERDRVGETQYF	TGCAGCGTTGAAAGGGACAGGGTCGGAGAGACCCAGTACTTC
-	TRBJ2-3	-	TRBV29-1	CSGHLDTQYF	TGCAGCGGACATTTGGATACGCAGTATTTT
TRBD2	TRBJ2-2	-	TRBV19	CASSIRGAGGTGELFF	TGTGCCAGTAGTATTCGTGGAGCGGGAGGTACCGGGGAGCTGTTTTTT
-	TRBJ1-6	-	TRBV21-1	CASSRGTRATPLHF	TGTGCCAGCAGCAGGGGGACAAGGGCAACACCCCTCCACTTT
-	TRBJ1-5	-	TRBV5-5	CASSFTGHTSQPQHF	TGTGCCAGCAGCTTTACAGGGCATACTAGTCAGCCCCAGCATTTT